This passage covers 5 T cell receptor beta chains from one sample sequenced in a study of blood T cell repertoires in COVID-19. Sequenced by immunoSEQ multiplex PCR; TCRdb stores in-frame clones only, minus some. In the table there are a few hundred thousand clones, roughly 85% of which are singletons. The sequencing input was peripheral blood. These receptor sequences come from a woman aged 18-29 years with acute or convalescent COVID-19.

The V call is TRBV19, the J call TRBJ2-1, with 7 bases fitting TRBD2. Germline V lookup: CDR1 LNHDA, CDR2 SQIVND (reference sequence). The V and J ends lost 3 bases and 0 bases, in that order; junction bases with no gene match: 2. This CDR3 is 15 amino acids long. DNA of the CDR3: TGTGCCAGTAGTATGTCGGGGGGCTCCTACAATGAGCAGTTCTTC. Amino acids: CASSMSGGSYNEQFF.

The chain uses TRBV25-1 and TRBJ1-1; TRBD1 matches 8 bases. Germline assignment: CDR1 MGHDK and CDR2 SYGVNS. The ends lost 6 bases at V and 5 bases at J; junction bases unmatched: 5. The CDR3 covers 13 residues. CDR3 protein: CASSRQGRTEAFF. For the CDR3, the DNA is TGTGCCAGCAGCCGACAGGGGAGGACTGAAGCTTTCTTT.

This rearrangement joins TRBV7-2 to TRBJ1-1, with D possibly TRBD1 on 6 matching bases. V was clipped by 6 bases and J by 6 bases, with 20 bases between them. The CDR3 has 15 amino acids. Germline loops: CDR1 SGHTA, CDR2 FQGNSA. In DNA, the CDR3 is TGTGCCAGCAGTCCAGGGGTGGGCAGGGGCGCTGAAGCTTTCTTT. This sequence encodes CASSPGVGRGAEAFF.

The chain links TRBV28 to TRBJ2-5; 10 bases fit TRBD1. The CDR3 covers 18 residues. Germline trimming cut 5 bases from V and 2 bases from J; bases unmatched to any gene: 14. Germline loops: CDR1 MDHEN, CDR2 SYDVKM. CDR3 region: CASSHNLDRGRVQETQYF. Here the CDR3 DNA reads TGTGCCAGCAGTCATAACCTTGACAGGGGGCGTGTTCAAGAGACCCAGTACTTC.

The chain couples TRBV12-3 or TRBV12-4 to TRBJ2-5; D is possibly TRBD1 (5 bases). The CDR3 extends over 12 amino acids. Trimming took off 6 bases at V and 3 bases at J, with 8 bases between the two ends. CDR3 residues: CASRKQEETQYF. CDR3 sequence (DNA): TGTGCCAGCAGGAAACAGGAAGAGACCCAGTACTTC.